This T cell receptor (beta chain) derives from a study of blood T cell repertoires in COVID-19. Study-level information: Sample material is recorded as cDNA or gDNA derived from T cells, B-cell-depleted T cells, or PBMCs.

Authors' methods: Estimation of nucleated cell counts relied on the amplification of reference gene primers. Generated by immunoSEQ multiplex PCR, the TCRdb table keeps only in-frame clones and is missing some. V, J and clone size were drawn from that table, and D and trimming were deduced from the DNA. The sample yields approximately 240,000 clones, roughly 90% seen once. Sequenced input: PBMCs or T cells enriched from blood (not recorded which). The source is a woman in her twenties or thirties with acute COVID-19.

CDR3 coding DNA: TGTGCCTGGAGTGTACAGGGACAGACTGAAGCTTTCTTT. Protein product: CAWSVQGQTEAFF. This chain connects TRBV30 to TRBJ1-1, with 7 bases that match TRBD1. This CDR3 is built from 13 residues. V dropped 0 bases and J dropped 5; count of bases not matched to a gene: 3. CDR1 is GTSNPN, CDR2 SVGIG, per germline (reference sequence).